A single sample gave rise to the 16 T cell receptor beta chains below, sequenced in a study of blood T cell repertoires in COVID-19. Some clones are missing from TCRdb's copy, which holds only in-frame ones; the method was immunoSEQ multiplex PCR. The top ten clones hold roughly 3% of a sample with about 190,000 clones, about 88% of them seen once. Material: PBMCs or T cells enriched from blood (not recorded which). The receptors originated from a woman aged 25 to 39 who had recovered from COVID-19.

The V and J genes are TRBV18 and TRBJ2-3; 11 bases agree with TRBD1. V shed 6 bases and J 4 bases; nucleotides not matched to a gene: 6. Per the germline V gene, CDR1 is KGHSH and CDR2 is LQKENI. The length of the CDR3 is 15 residues. CDR3 nucleotides: TGTGCCAGCTCCGTGGACAGGGGGCATTCAGATACGCAGTATTTT. Translation: CASSVDRGHSDTQYF.

This chain uses TRBV3-1 (or the pseudogene TRBV3-2) with TRBJ1-2; D not certain. Trimming took off 1 base at V and 5 bases at J, with 14 bases between the two ends. The germline V gene encodes CDR1 LGHDT and CDR2 YNNKEL (reference sequence). The CDR3 runs 15 residues. This chain's CDR3 is CASSQAAGQTYGYTF. For the CDR3, the DNA is TGTGCCAGCAGCCAAGCTGCGGGCCAAACTTATGGCTACACCTTC.

This chain links TRBV28 with TRBJ1-1, with D unclear. V dropped 2 bases and J dropped 8 bases, with 12 bases sitting between them. Per germline, CDR1 MDHEN and CDR2 SYDVKM. The CDR3 spans 13 residues. CDR3 nucleotides: TGTGCCAGCAGTTTAGCCCCACGGAGGGAAGCTTTCTTT. Translating gives CASSLAPRREAFF.

This chain connects TRBV5-6 to TRBJ1-4, with 7 bases that match TRBD1. Trimming cost V 0 bases and J 0 bases; bases outside gene matches: 2. The length of the CDR3 is 16 residues. CDR1 and CDR2 (germline): SGHDT, YYEEEE. The CDR3 DNA reads as TGTGCCAGCAGCTTGGGTGGGACAGCAACTAATGAAAAACTGTTTTTT. This sequence encodes CASSLGGTATNEKLFF.

V and J are TRBV6-5 and TRBJ1-1; 7 bases are a match to TRBD1. Trimming took 0 bases from V and 5 from J; bases not matched to a gene: 9. Germline lookup yields CDR1 MNHEY and CDR2 SVGAGI. The CDR3 totals 16 residues. The CDR3 region has the DNA TGTGCCAGCAGTTACTCGAGTAGGGGGCGCAGGACTGAAGCTTTCTTT. It codes for CASSYSSRGRRTEAFF.

The genes are TRBV29-1 and TRBJ2-7; no reliable D call. The V and J ends lost 3 bases and 0 bases respectively, with 3 bases between them. The germline V gene encodes CDR1 SQVTM and CDR2 ANQGSEA. This CDR3 is built from 11 residues. CDR3 amino acids: CSVEASYEQYF. In nucleotides, the CDR3 is TGCAGCGTTGAGGCCTCCTACGAGCAGTACTTC.

The gene calls are TRBV24-1 and TRBJ2-5, with 12 nucleotides matching TRBD2. Germline-derived CDR1 and CDR2 are KGHDR and SFDVKD. Trimming removed 9 bases from V and 5 bases from J; junction bases left unmatched: 6. The length of the CDR3 is 14 residues. CDR3 sequence (DNA): TGTGCCACCCAAGGACTAGCGGGAAGTGAGACCCAGTACTTC. Its protein is CATQGLAGSETQYF.

The chain has TRBV11-2 and TRBJ2-3; 7 nucleotides line up with TRBD1. This CDR3 spans 14 amino acids. Trimming took 5 bases from V and 2 from J; bases not matched to a gene: 4. Germline V gene lookup returns CDR1 SGHAT and CDR2 FQNNGV. The DNA of the CDR3 is TGTGCCAGCAGCCCGGGACAGTACACAGATACGCAGTATTTT. Protein sequence: CASSPGQYTDTQYF.

V and J are TRBV12-3 or TRBV12-4 and TRBJ1-2, with no clear D. Trimming took off 5 bases at V and 8 bases at J, with 9 bases between the two ends. The CDR3 contains 11 residues. The CDR3 nucleotides are TGTGCCAGCAGTACCTTCCGGGGCTACACCTTC. Amino acid sequence: CASSTFRGYTF.

CDR3 sequence (DNA): TGTGCCAGCAGTTACTCGCAACAGGGCGATGAAAAACTGTTTTTT. Translated: CASSYSQQGDEKLFF. The chain couples TRBV6-5 to TRBJ1-4; TRBD1 might be the D (6 bases). The CDR3 runs to 15 residues. Trimming removed 0 bases at V and 6 bases at J, with 11 bases between. Germline-derived CDR1 and CDR2 are MNHEY and SVGAGI.

The rearrangement uses TRBV18 and TRBJ1-6; possible D gene TRBD1, 5 bases. Trimming removed 1 base at V and 9 bases at J, with 16 bases between. The CDR3 has 16 residues. Germline values: CDR1 KGHSH, CDR2 LQKENI. The CDR3, as DNA: TGTGCCAGCTCACCACGGGACTCCGGGCGGGGTTCACCCCTCCACTTT. Amino acid sequence: CASSPRDSGRGSPLHF.

This chain uses TRBV5-6 with TRBJ2-3, with 9 bases lining up with TRBD2. V shed 1 base, J shed 4 bases, and the junction held 13 bases outside the gene matches. Per germline, CDR1 SGHDT and CDR2 YYEEEE. The CDR3 is made up of 18 amino acids. The CDR3 coding sequence is TGTGCCAGCAGCTTGACTCTGACTAGCGGTATTGTGGCAGATACGCAGTATTTT. It codes for CASSLTLTSGIVADTQYF.

V and J are TRBV11-1 and TRBJ2-1; D ambiguous. Germline V gene lookup returns CDR1 SGHAT and CDR2 FQDESV (reference sequence). V was trimmed by 2 bases and J by 1 base, leaving 9 bases between them. This CDR3 spans 15 amino acids. The CDR3 region is CASSLFSGSYNEQFF. In nucleotides, the CDR3 is TGTGCCAGCAGCTTATTCTCGGGTTCCTACAATGAGCAGTTCTTC.

The chain recombines TRBV7-9 with TRBJ2-1, with 10 nucleotides matching TRBD2. Losses at the gene ends were 5 bases for V and 6 bases for J; bases not matched to a gene: 10. Germline CDR1 is SEHNR and CDR2 is FQNEAQ (reference sequence). The CDR3 has 16 amino acids. CDR3 loop: CASSNLAGGPSNEQFF. The CDR3 DNA is TGTGCCAGCAGCAATTTAGCGGGGGGCCCAAGCAATGAGCAGTTCTTC.

This CDR3 is CASTHFPAASGGELFF. DNA for the CDR3: TGTGCCAGTACCCATTTCCCGGCAGCTTCAGGCGGGGAGCTGTTTTTT. This chain links TRBV19 with TRBJ2-2; D is undetermined. V was shortened by 7 bases and J by 7 bases, with 22 bases between the two germline ends. Germline values: CDR1 LNHDA, CDR2 SQIVND (reference sequence). CDR3 length: 16 amino acids.

The chain joins TRBV5-1 to TRBJ2-1; the match to TRBD2 covers 9 bases. The germline CDR1 and CDR2 sequences are SGHRS and YFSETQ. V lost 1 base, J lost 1 base, and 3 bases stayed unmatched. The CDR3 spans 16 residues. CDR3 region: CASSLYSGSSYNEQFF. CDR3 bases: TGCGCCAGCAGCTTGTATAGCGGGAGTTCCTACAATGAGCAGTTCTTC.